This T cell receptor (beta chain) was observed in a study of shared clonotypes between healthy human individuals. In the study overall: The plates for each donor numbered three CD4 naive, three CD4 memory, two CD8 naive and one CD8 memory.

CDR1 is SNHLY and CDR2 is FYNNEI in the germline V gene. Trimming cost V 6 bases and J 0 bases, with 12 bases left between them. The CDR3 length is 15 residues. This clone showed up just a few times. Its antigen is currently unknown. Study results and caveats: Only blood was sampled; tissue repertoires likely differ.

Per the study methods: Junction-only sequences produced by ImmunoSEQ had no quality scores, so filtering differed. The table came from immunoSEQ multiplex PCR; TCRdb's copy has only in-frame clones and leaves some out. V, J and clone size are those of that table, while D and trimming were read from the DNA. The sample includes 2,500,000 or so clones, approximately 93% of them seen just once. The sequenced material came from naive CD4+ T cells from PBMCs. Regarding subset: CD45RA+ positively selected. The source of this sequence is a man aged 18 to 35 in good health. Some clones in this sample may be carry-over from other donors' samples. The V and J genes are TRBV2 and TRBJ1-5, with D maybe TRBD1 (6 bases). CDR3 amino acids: CASRKQGNSNQPQHF. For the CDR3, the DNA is TGTGCCAGCAGGAAACAGGGTAATAGCAATCAGCCCCAGCATTTT.